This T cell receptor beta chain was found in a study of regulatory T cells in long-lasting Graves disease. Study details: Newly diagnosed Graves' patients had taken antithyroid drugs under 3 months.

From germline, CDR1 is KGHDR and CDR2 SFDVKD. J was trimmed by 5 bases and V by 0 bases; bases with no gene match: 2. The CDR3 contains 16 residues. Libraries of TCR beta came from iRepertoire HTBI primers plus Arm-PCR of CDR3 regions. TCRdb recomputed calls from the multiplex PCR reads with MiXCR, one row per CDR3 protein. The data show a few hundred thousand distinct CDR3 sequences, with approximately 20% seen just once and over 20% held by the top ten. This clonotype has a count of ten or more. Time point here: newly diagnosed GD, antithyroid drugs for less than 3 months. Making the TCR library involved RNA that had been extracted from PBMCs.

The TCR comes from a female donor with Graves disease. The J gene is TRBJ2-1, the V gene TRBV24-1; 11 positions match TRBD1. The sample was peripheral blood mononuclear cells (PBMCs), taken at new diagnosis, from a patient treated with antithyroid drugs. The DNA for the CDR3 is TGTGCCACCAGTGATTTGGGGACAGGGGGACACAATGAGCAGTTCTTC. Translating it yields CATSDLGTGGHNEQFF.